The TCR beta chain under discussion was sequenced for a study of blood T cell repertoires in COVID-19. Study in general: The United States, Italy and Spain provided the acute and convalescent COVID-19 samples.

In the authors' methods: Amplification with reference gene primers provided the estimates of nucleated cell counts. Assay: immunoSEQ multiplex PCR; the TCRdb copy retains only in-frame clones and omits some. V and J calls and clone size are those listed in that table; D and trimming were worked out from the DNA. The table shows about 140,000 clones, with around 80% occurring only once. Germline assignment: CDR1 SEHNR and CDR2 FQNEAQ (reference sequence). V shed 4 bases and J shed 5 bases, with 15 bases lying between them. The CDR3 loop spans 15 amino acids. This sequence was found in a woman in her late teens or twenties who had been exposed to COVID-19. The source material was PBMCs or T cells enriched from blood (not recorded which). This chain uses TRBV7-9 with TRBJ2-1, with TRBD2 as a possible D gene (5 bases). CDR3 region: CASSSLYPGNNEQFF. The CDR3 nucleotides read TGTGCCAGCAGCTCTCTGTACCCGGGAAACAATGAGCAGTTCTTC.